This T cell receptor (beta chain) was sequenced during a study of somatic mutations in cytotoxic T cells in rheumatoid arthritis listed by TCRdb under 2017. With regard to the full study: Right after diagnosis and prior to the start of any treatment, under 35 ml EDTA of peripheral blood was drawn from patients. A FACSAria II or Sony SH800 was used to flow-sort some V beta antibody-stained T-cell populations at nearly 100% purity, and TCRB sequencing was also done on sorted V beta1+ cells. In newly diagnosed rheumatoid arthritis without treatment, the study examined if expanded CD8+ T-cell clones harbor somatic mutations, relying on TCRB deep sequencing to characterize clonality. For some 68 rheumatoid arthritis patients and roughly 22 healthy controls, TCRB deep sequencing was carried out. Median age was essentially the same in the patient group and the control group. What the research found in general, with its limitations: The antigen targets of the expanded CD8+ clones were unknown, and absence from virus-specific databases did not rule out viral specificity. The largest CD8+ clone made up more than 20% of CD8+ cells in about an eighth of the roughly 65 patients, and blood and synovial fluid shared several identical CD8+ TCRB sequences. There was no significant difference in CD8+ T-cell clonality between rheumatoid arthritis patients and age-matched healthy controls. CD8+ clonality increased with age in patients (Spearman r ≈ 0.49) but not in healthy controls.

Sequencing of TCRB CDR3 was done on genomic DNA with the immunoSEQ assay. The study's own analysis went as follows. Patient CD8+ clones larger than 1% were compared against published virus-specific TCRB sequences, and only a few matched. Nothing other than productive TCRB rearrangements was included in the analyses. Clonality was expressed as a Shannon entropy-based productive clonality index, with each clone defined by a unique TCRB CDR3 sequence. To calculate repertoire overlap between two samples, the template counts of each clone were considered relative to each sample's total templates. V-gene usage from TCRB sequencing and V-gene usage measured by flow cytometry were correlated (Spearman r of around 0.6). Drawn from immuneACCESS, this table holds only the in-frame rearrangements with V and J called that TCRdb kept. Clones are partly lost; checked studies trace under half to an unresolved V gene and leave the rest unexplained. V and J calls and clone size are given by that table; D and trimming were obtained from the DNA. This sample comprises about 14,000 clones, roughly 80% of them detected only once. Roughly 27% of the sample belongs to the ten largest clones.

CD4+ and CD8+ cells were isolated by positive magnetic bead selection on an AutoMACS, and purity was checked by flow cytometry. After a first flow cytometry screen using a TCR V beta antibody panel, clonal expansions were characterized through TCRB deep sequencing of sorted CD8+ fractions. Ficoll-Paque PLUS density gradient separation was used to isolate peripheral blood mononuclear cells. Nucleospin Tissue or Tissue XS kits were used to extract DNA from CD4-enriched, CD8-enriched or PBMC samples, and a Qubit 2.0 fluorometer was used for quantification. Remarks on this clone: This receptor's antigen is unknown. The sample holds no much larger clone one base away, and base qualities are not on file.

The clonotype was recovered from an adult with rheumatoid arthritis. Sequenced sample: CD8+ T cells sorted from blood.

CDR3 sequence: CASSVADRGYGYTF. Here is the DNA: TGTGCCAGCAGCGTAGCCGACAGGGGTTATGGCTACACCTTC. Recombination linked TRBV9 to TRBJ1-2; 8 bases in the middle match TRBD1. Here V drops 0 bases and J drops 5 bases, and the junction holds 3 bases not matched to any gene. Counted from cysteine to phenylalanine, this CDR3 has 14 amino acids. Only the CDR3 DNA stays, 42 bases, in frame from base 1. From the germline V gene, CDR1 is SGDLS and CDR2 is YYNGEE.